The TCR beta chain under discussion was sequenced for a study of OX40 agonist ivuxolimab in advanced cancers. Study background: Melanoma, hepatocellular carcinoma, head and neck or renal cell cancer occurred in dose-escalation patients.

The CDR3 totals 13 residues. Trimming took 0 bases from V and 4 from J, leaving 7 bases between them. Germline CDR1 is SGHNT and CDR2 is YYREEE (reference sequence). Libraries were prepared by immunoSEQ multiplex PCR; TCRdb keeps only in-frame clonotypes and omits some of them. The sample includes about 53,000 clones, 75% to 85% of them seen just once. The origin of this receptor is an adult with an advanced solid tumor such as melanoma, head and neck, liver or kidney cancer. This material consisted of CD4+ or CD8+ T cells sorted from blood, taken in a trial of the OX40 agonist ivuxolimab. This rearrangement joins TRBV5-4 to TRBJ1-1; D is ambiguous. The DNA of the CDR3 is TGTGCCAGCAGCTTGGGGGGAACCACTGAAGCTTTCTTT. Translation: CASSLGGTTEAFF. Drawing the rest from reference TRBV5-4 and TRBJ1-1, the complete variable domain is ETGVTQSPTHLIKTRGQQVTLRCSSQSGHNTVSWYQQALGQGPQFIFQYYREEENGRGNFPPRFSGLQFPNYSSELNVNALELDDSALYLCASSLGGTTEAFFGQGTRLTVV.